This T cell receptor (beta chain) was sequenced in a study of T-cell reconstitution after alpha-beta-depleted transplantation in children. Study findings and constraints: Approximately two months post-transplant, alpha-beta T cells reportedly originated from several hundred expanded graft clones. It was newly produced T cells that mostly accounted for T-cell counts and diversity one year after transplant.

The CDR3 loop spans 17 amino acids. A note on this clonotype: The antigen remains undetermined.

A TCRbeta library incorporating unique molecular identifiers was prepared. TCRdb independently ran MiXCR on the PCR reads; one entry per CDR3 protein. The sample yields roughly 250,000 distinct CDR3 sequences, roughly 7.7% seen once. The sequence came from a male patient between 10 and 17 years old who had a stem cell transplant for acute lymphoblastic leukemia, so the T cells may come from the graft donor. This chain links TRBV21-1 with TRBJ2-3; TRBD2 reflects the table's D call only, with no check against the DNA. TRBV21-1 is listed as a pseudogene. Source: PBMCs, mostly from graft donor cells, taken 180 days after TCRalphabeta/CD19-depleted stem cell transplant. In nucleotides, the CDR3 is TGTGCCAGCAGCAACCGTCTAGCGGGGGGACCCACAGATACGCAGTATTTT. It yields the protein CASSNRLAGGPTDTQYF.